The T cell receptor (beta chain) described here comes from a study of post-analysis software for immune sequencing data. General study findings and limits: When the samples were clustered directly with F measure, those that had been prepared in the same batch showed strong co-clustering. Patients with multiple sclerosis recorded significantly lower normalized Chao1 diversity than controls, the study found. Patients used a few TRBV segments, including TRBV5-6, TRBV5-1 and TRBV20-1, more often than controls.

Unique molecular identifiers were built into the TCR beta cDNA libraries. With roughly 0.9 to 11 million T cells as the source, about half a million cDNA molecules resulted. TCRdb processed the PCR reads anew with MiXCR; each CDR3 protein has one entry. The sample contains hundreds of thousands of distinct CDR3 sequences, nearly 45% of which appear only once. Concerning this clonotype: Antigen unknown.

The CDR3 runs to 14 residues. The V end lost 6 bases, the J end lost 4 bases, and 16 bases lay between the germline ends. Germline V gene lookup returns CDR1 SGHRS and CDR2 YFSETQ. This rearrangement joins TRBV5-1 to TRBJ1-1; no clear D gene. This receptor was taken from a girl aged 10 to 17 with multiple sclerosis. Material for sequencing was blood. CDR3 bases: TGCGCCAGCATCCCTGACCTGGGAGCCACTGAAGCTTTCTTT. It codes for CASIPDLGATEAFF.